Listed here is a single T cell receptor (beta chain). Its antigen is still unknown. The data were taken from a study of CXCR3-negative and CXCR3-positive naive CD8 T cells (dated by TCRdb to the late 2010s). Study-level background: In total, around 150 million TRB reads were obtained, or roughly 1.5 +/- 0.3 million reads per library. TRBV-TRBJ cluster analysis included naive subsets from roughly 5 donors and memory cells from 3 donors. Diversity and physicochemical repertoire analyses covered 10 to 11 donors pooled from two independent experiments. Overall study results and their limits: Similar TRBV-TRBJ usage was shown by naive CXCR3-negative and CXCR3-positive cells from the same donor, whereas distinct patterns were shown by memory cells. Freshly isolated PBMCs were used for most assays because CXCR3 expression went down partially after cryopreservation. Repertoire diversity was comparably high in both naive subsets but much lower in memory CD8+ T cells. Compared with CXCR3-negative naive cells, CXCR3-positive naive cells had TRB CDR3s with higher hydrophobicity (lower Kidera factor 4), lower energy, and higher strength and volume indices. Because surface CD5, which has been linked to self-reactivity in mice, was comparable between naive subsets, TCR interaction strength was also inferred from TRB CDR3 physicochemical properties.

In the germline V gene, CDR1 corresponds to SQVTM and CDR2 to ANQGSEA. Counted from cysteine to phenylalanine, this CDR3 has 15 amino acids. No coding sequence is recorded. Each CD8+ T cell subset was flow-sorted in triplicate, and 250,000 to 300,000 cells per subset were placed directly into RLT lysis buffer. To keep memory contaminants out, a stringent definition of naive CD8+ T cells was applied: CD45RO-CCR7+CD27+CD95-. Standard density gradient centrifugation was used to isolate peripheral blood mononuclear cells from buffy coats. A FACSAria III was used to flow-sort naive CXCR3-negative and CXCR3-positive CD8+ T cells. Total RNA was extracted from sorted cells using an RNeasy Mini Kit. Sequencing instrument: NextSeq 550. The Human TCR Profiling Kit (MiLaboratory) was used to make UMI-labeled 5' RACE TRB cDNA libraries. cDNA synthesis used the entire amount of extracted RNA, and PCR amplification then used the entire amount of cDNA produced. Libraries were prepared in parallel using an identical number of PCR cycles. On the study's bioinformatics: With a requirement of at least two reads per UMI, MIGEC and MiXCR extracted about 56,000 +/- 9,600 unique UMI-labeled TRB cDNA molecules per library. Each library averaged around 40,000 +/- 10,000 functional in-frame TRB CDR3 nucleotide clonotypes without stop codons. Diversity metrics, including normalized Shannon-Wiener and Chao1, were computed in VDJtools after downsampling to 5000 UMI-labeled TRB molecules per sample. Clonotype-size-weighted physicochemical properties of the central five CDR3 residues (interaction energy, strength, volume and Kidera factor 4) were computed in VDJtools. Based on TCRdb reprocessing of the reads, there is one entry per CDR3 protein sequence, and DNA is missing. For this entry, the V and J calls and clone size follow TCRdb and not the study's own pipeline. The table for this sample shows 84,000 or so distinct CDR3 sequences. Approximately 0.5% of the sample goes to the ten largest clones.

The rearranged segments are TRBV29-1 and TRBJ2-3; TCRdb names TRBD2, which stays unverified in the absence of DNA. The origin of this receptor is a human donor in good health. Some clones in this sample may be carry-over from other donors' samples. Sequencing was performed on naive CXCR3+ CD8+ T cells from blood. Per the publication, the cell subset or site label means: CD45RO-CCR7+CD27+CD95- naive CD8+ T cells expressing CXCR3 (TNR3+). The CDR3 corresponds to CSVVALAGGPDTQYF.